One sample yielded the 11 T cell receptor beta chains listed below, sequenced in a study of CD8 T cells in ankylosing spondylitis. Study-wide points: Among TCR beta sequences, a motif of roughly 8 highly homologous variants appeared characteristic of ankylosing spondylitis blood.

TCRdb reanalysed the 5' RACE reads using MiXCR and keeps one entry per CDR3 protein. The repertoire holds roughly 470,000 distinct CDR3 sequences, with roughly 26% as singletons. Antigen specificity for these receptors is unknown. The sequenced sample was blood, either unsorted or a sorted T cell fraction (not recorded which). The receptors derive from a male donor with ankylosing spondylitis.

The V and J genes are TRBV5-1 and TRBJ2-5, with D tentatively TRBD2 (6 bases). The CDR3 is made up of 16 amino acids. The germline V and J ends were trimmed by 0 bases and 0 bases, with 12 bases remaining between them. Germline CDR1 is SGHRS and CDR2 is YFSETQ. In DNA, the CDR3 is TGCGCCAGCAGCTTGGGGGGGACTTCGTACCAAGAGACCCAGTACTTC. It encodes CASSLGGTSYQETQYF.

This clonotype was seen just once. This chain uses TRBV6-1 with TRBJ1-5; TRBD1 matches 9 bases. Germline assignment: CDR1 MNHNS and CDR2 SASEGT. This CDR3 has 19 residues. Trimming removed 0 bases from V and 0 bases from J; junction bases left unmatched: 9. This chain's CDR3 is CASSEARRTGANSNQPQHF. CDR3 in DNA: TGTGCCAGCAGTGAAGCGCGGAGGACAGGGGCTAATAGCAATCAGCCCCAGCATTTT.

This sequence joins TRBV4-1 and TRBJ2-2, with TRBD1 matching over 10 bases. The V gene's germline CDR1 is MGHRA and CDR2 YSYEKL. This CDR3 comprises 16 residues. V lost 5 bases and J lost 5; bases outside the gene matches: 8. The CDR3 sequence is CASSLRQGARTGELFF. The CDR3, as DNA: TGCGCCAGCAGCTTACGACAGGGGGCGCGGACCGGGGAGCTGTTTTTT.

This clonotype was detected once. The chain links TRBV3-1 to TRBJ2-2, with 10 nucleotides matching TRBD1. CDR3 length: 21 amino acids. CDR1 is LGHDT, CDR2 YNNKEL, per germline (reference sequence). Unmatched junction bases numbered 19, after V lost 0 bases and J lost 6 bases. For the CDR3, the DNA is TGTGCCAGCAGCCAAGATGGGGGGAATCAAATCGGACAGGGGGGAGCCGGGGAGCTGTTTTTT. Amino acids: CASSQDGGNQIGQGGAGELFF.

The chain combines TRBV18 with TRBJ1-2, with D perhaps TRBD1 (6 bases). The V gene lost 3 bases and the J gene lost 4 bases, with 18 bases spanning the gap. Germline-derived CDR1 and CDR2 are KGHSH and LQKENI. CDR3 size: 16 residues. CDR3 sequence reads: CASSPNLLDSSYGYTF. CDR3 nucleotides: TGTGCCAGCTCACCCAACCTTTTGGACAGTTCCTATGGCTACACCTTC.

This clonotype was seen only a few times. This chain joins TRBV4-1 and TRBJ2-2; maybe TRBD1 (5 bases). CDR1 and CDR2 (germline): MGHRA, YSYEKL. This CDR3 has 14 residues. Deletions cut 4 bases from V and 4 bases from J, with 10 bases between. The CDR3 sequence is CASSPYDSTGELFF. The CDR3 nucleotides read TGCGCCAGCAGCCCGTACGACAGCACCGGGGAGCTGTTTTTT.

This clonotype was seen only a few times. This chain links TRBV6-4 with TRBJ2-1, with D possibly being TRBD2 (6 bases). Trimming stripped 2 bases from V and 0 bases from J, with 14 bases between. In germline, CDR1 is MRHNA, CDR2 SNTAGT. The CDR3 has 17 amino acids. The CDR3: CASSDPLALSSYNEQFF. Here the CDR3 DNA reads TGTGCCAGCAGTGACCCTCTAGCGCTTAGCTCCTACAATGAGCAGTTCTTC.

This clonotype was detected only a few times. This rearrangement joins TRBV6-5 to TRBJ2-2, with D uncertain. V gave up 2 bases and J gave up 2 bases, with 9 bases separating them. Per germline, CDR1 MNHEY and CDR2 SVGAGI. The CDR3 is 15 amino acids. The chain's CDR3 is CASSYRVINTGELFF. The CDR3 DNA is TGTGCCAGCAGTTACCGGGTGATAAACACCGGGGAGCTGTTTTTT.

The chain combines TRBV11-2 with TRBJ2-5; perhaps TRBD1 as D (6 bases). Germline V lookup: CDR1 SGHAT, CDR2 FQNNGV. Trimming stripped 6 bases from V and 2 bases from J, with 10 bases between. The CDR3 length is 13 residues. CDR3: CASSYGQQETQYF. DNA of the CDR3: TGTGCCAGCAGTTACGGACAGCAAGAGACCCAGTACTTC.

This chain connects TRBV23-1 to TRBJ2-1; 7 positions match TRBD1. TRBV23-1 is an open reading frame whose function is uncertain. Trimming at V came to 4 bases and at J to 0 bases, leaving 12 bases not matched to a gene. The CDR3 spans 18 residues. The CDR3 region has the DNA TGCGCCAGCAGTCGGGCTCCAAAGGGACAGAGCTCCTACAATGAGCAGTTCTTC. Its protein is CASSRAPKGQSSYNEQFF.

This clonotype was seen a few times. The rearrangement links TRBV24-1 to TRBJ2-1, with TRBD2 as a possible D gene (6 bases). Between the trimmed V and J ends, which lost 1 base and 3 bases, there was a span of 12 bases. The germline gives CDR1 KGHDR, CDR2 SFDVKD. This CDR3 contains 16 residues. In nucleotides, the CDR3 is TGTGCCACCAGTGATTTAGTAGCGGAGGGCTACAATGAGCAGTTCTTC. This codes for CATSDLVAEGYNEQFF.